The 11 T cell receptor beta chains below all came from one sample that was sequenced in a study of identical twins. TCRdb independently ran MiXCR on the 5' RACE reads; one entry per CDR3 protein. Of around 220,000 distinct CDR3 sequences in the sample, over 9.5% were seen once. The sequencing input was memory T cells sorted from blood. Every receptor here comes from a man aged 45 to 65 in good health.

This clonotype has ten or more counts. This chain joins TRBV19 and TRBJ1-5; 8 bases are a match to TRBD1. V lost 9 bases, J lost 2 bases, and 6 bases stayed unmatched. Germline V gives CDR1 LNHDA, CDR2 SQIVND (reference sequence). This CDR3 has 14 amino acids. The CDR3 spells CASTTGGGNQPQHF. CDR3 nucleotides: TGTGCCAGCACCACAGGGGGAGGCAATCAGCCCCAGCATTTT.

This clonotype was picked up many times. This chain joins TRBV2 and TRBJ2-2; 7 nucleotides align to TRBD1. Looked up from germline, CDR1 is SNHLY and CDR2 is FYNNEI. There are 13 residues in the CDR3. Germline trimming cut 7 bases from V and 6 bases from J; bases unmatched to any gene: 5. The CDR3 reads CASNIQGSGELFF. The CDR3, as DNA: TGTGCCAGCAACATACAGGGGTCCGGGGAGCTGTTTTTT. The full variable domain, completed using reference TRBV2 and TRBJ2-2, is EPEVTQTPSHQVTQMGQEVILRCVPISNHLYFYWYRQILGQKVEFLVSFYNNEISEKSEIFDDQFSVERPDGSNFTLKIRSTKLEDSAMYFCASNIQGSGELFFGEGSRLTVL.

The chain carries TRBV6-5 and TRBJ1-2, with a weak D call TRBD1 (5 bases). There are 14 residues in the CDR3. Trimming removed 0 bases at V and 5 bases at J, with 10 bases between. Germline V CDR1 and CDR2: MNHEY, SVGAGI. The CDR3 protein is CASSYSGQGYGYTF. The CDR3 coding sequence is TGTGCCAGCAGTTACTCGGGGCAGGGTTATGGCTACACCTTC.

Here the CDR3 DNA reads TGTGCCAGCAGTCTAACCCCTCTAACCTCCGGGGGGAACGAGCAGTACTTC. Translated, it gives CASSLTPLTSGGNEQYF. The chain links TRBV6-1 to TRBJ2-7; 7 bases are shared with TRBD2. The CDR3 extends over 17 amino acids. The V segment lost 5 bases and the J segment 5 bases; nucleotides outside the gene matches: 18. CDR1 is MNHNS and CDR2 is SASEGT in the germline V gene.

This clonotype has ten or more counts. The chain is built from TRBV20-1 and TRBJ1-5, with D maybe TRBD1 (5 bases). The CDR3 loop spans 15 amino acids. Deletions cut 7 bases from V and 3 bases from J, with 19 bases between. Germline CDR1 and CDR2: DFQATT and SNEGSKA (reference sequence). The CDR3 bases are TGCAGTGTAAAAGGGGAGTCAGGAGTCAATCAGCCCCAGCATTTT. Amino acids: CSVKGESGVNQPQHF.

V gene TRBV20-1 combines with J gene TRBJ1-2; TRBD1 matches 7 bases. The CDR3 length is 12 residues. The junction had 9 bases not matched to a gene; V was cut back by 6 bases and J by 8 bases. Germline V gives CDR1 DFQATT, CDR2 SNEGSKA (reference sequence). In DNA, the CDR3 is TGCAGTGCGGCTCGAGGGGGCTGGGGCTACACCTTC. Translation: CSAARGGWGYTF.

With respect to this clonotype: The junction shows a germline mismatch at one end, possibly a read error. V is TRBV6-5 and J is TRBJ1-2; D perhaps matches TRBD1 (6 bases). The length of the CDR3 is 14 residues. Germline V gene sequence: CDR1 MNHEY, CDR2 SVGAGI. CDR3 nucleotides: TGTGGCAGCAGTTCCCCCGTTGGGGGCAACGGTTACACCTTC. Translated: CGSSSPVGGNGYTF.

The V and J genes are TRBV6-2 or TRBV6-3 and TRBJ2-1, with TRBD2 identical over 7 bases. This CDR3 contains 14 residues. After removal of 2 bases from V and 9 bases from J, the junction contained 7 bases not matched to a gene. In germline, CDR1 is MNHEY, CDR2 SVGEGT. DNA for the CDR3: TGTGCCAGCAGTTACCCGTTTGGCGGGGGTGAGCAGTTCTTC. It is translated as CASSYPFGGGEQFF.

This clonotype was detected only a few times. The chain employs TRBV27 and TRBJ2-3; 11 positions agree with TRBD2. J lost 0 bases, V lost 4 bases, and 12 bases had no gene match. Germline-derived CDR1 and CDR2 are MNHEY and SMNVEV (reference sequence). The CDR3 sequence is 19 residues long. The CDR3 DNA reads TGTGCCAGCAGTTCCCTATGGACTAGCGGGTTTGAAAGCACAGATACGCAGTATTTT. Protein: CASSSLWTSGFESTDTQYF.

This clonotype was found a few times. V is TRBV5-6 and J is TRBJ1-2, with 10 bases lining up with TRBD1. Germline lookup yields CDR1 SGHDT and CDR2 YYEEEE. This CDR3 has 16 amino acids. Losses at the gene ends were 0 bases for V and 3 bases for J; bases not matched to a gene: 5. The CDR3 reads CASSLASGQGYYGYTF. The CDR3, as DNA: TGTGCCAGCAGCTTGGCCTCGGGACAGGGGTACTATGGCTACACCTTC.

This clonotype was counted only a few times. The chain couples TRBV25-1 to TRBJ2-2; 8 bases agree with TRBD1. V was pared by 7 bases and J by 2 bases, with 9 bases of the junction left unmatched. The CDR3 totals 16 residues. Germline V gene lookup returns CDR1 MGHDK and CDR2 SYGVNS. The chain's CDR3 is CASKKAGQANTGELFF. DNA for the CDR3: TGTGCCAGCAAGAAGGCGGGACAGGCAAACACCGGGGAGCTGTTTTTT.